The 21 T cell receptor beta chains reported below all come from one sample, sequenced in a study of vaccination effects on CD4 cells after COVID-19. Before any sequencing was done, the ViraFEST assay used viral peptide pools to expand antigen-specific CD4+ T cells. Following culture for 9 to 11 days, CD4+ T cells were isolated. Among the vaccine recipients, none had a prior SARS-CoV-2 infection, and nucleocapsid antibodies were negative. Which antigens these TCRs recognize remains unknown. The method was immunoSEQ multiplex PCR; TCRdb's version includes in-frame clones alone and lacks a portion of them. Altogether around 35,000 clones are present, about 60% being singletons, with the ten largest covering approximately 15%. The specimen was CD4+ T cells from PBMCs cultured with HCoV-OC43 spike peptides, collected before COVID-19 vaccination. Subset denoted: HCoV-OC43 spike overlapping peptide pool stimulation. The receptors were gathered from a human donor who received a COVID-19 vaccine.

This rearrangement joins TRBV5-1 to TRBJ2-2; 7 bases are shared with TRBD1. After removal of 4 bases from V and 5 bases from J, the junction contained 8 bases not matched to a gene. Germline V gives CDR1 SGHRS, CDR2 YFSETQ. The CDR3 length is 15 residues. CDR3 in DNA: TGCGCCAGCAGCGGGGGACAGCTACTAACCGGGGAGCTGTTTTTT. The encoded protein is CASSGGQLLTGELFF.

The CDR3 DNA sequence: TGTGCCAGCAGCCAAGAAGAGCCAGGTTATGAAAAACTGTTTTTT. This gives the protein CASSQEEPGYEKLFF. V usage is TRBV4-2 and J usage is TRBJ1-4, with no clear D. CDR1 LGHNA and CDR2 YNFKEQ come from the germline V gene. Between the trimmed V and J ends, which lost 0 bases and 6 bases, there was a span of 11 bases. The length of the CDR3 is 15 residues.

The V and J genes are TRBV30 and TRBJ1-3, with a possible D match to TRBD1 (5 bases). This CDR3 is built from 13 residues. V was shortened by 0 bases and J by 7 bases, with 10 bases between the two germline ends. The germline V gene has CDR1 GTSNPN and CDR2 SVGIG (reference sequence). This chain's CDR3 is CAWSVLKGNTIYF. CDR3 DNA sequence: TGTGCCTGGAGTGTATTGAAGGGGAACACCATATATTTT.

This clone was counted between two and nine times. CDR3: CASGSGTGHGYTF. The CDR3 DNA sequence: TGTGCTAGTGGCTCCGGGACAGGGCATGGCTACACCTTC. The genes are TRBV12-5 and TRBJ1-2; 9 positions agree with TRBD1. The CDR3 loop spans 13 amino acids. Germline CDR1 is LGHNT and CDR2 is FRNRAP. The trim removed 6 bases at V and 6 bases at J, leaving 5 bases unmatched.

The chain carries TRBV7-9 and TRBJ1-4; D not certain. The V and J ends lost 4 bases and 0 bases respectively, with 0 bases between them. This CDR3 is built from 12 residues. Germline lookup yields CDR1 SEHNR and CDR2 FQNEAQ (reference sequence). The CDR3 region has the DNA TGTGCCAGCAGCTCAACTAATGAAAAACTGTTTTTT. It is translated as CASSSTNEKLFF.

The CDR3 bases are TGTGCCAGCAACCCGGGACAGATTACCGGGGAGCTGTTTTTT. This codes for CASNPGQITGELFF. The V call is TRBV6-2 or TRBV6-3, the J call TRBJ2-2, with 7 bases that match TRBD1. This CDR3 is 14 amino acids long. J was trimmed by 5 bases and V by 7 bases; bases with no gene match: 7. Per the germline V gene, CDR1 is MNHEY and CDR2 is SVGEGT.

The chain joins TRBV2 to TRBJ2-1; possible D gene TRBD2, 6 bases. Trimming stripped 6 bases from V and 8 bases from J, with 11 bases between. This CDR3 comprises 12 residues. CDR1 is SNHLY and CDR2 is FYNNEI in the germline V gene. This CDR3 reads CASRPTRYEQFF. The CDR3 DNA sequence: TGTGCCAGCAGACCGACTAGATATGAGCAGTTCTTC. Full variable domain (rest looked up from reference TRBV2 and TRBJ2-1): EPEVTQTPSHQVTQMGQEVILRCVPISNHLYFYWYRQILGQKVEFLVSFYNNEISEKSEIFDDQFSVERPDGSNFTLKIRSTKLEDSAMYFCASRPTRYEQFFGPGTRLTVL.

The sample holds a few counts of this clone. The chain is built from TRBV19 and TRBJ1-2; tentative D call: TRBD1 (6 bases). The CDR3 consists of 17 residues. V lost 9 bases, J lost 9 bases, and 32 bases lay in between. CDR1 LNHDA and CDR2 SQIVND come from the germline V gene (reference sequence). CDR3 in DNA: TGTGCCAGCAGAGGACGAAGACAGGCTCAGTACGAGGTCAGCTACACCTTC. Amino acid sequence: CASRGRRQAQYEVSYTF.

The chain employs TRBV6-5 and TRBJ1-2; D is ambiguous. V was shortened by 2 bases and J by 2 bases, with 9 bases between the two germline ends. The CDR3 loop spans 14 amino acids. Germline V lookup: CDR1 MNHEY, CDR2 SVGAGI. The CDR3 loop reads CASSYEGPNYGYTF. CDR3 coding DNA: TGTGCCAGCAGTTACGAGGGCCCCAACTATGGCTACACCTTC.

The chain carries TRBV6-1 and TRBJ2-5; possibly TRBD1 for D (5 bases). Germline V CDR1 and CDR2: MNHNS, SASEGT. The CDR3 contains 16 residues. Trimming left V 1 base short and J 4 bases short, with 16 bases between. CDR3 sequence: CASSEVQYQGRETQYF. The DNA of the CDR3 is TGTGCCAGCAGTGAAGTGCAATACCAGGGTAGAGAGACCCAGTACTTC.

This clone was picked up a small number of times. The chain employs TRBV3-1 (or the pseudogene TRBV3-2) and TRBJ1-1; 8 nucleotides match TRBD1. V lost 5 bases to trimming and J lost 11 bases; unmatched junction nucleotides: 7. CDR1 is LGHDT and CDR2 is YNNKEL in the germline V gene (reference sequence). The CDR3 consists of 12 residues. This chain's CDR3 is CASSKWTGTAFF. The CDR3, as DNA: TGTGCCAGCAGCAAGTGGACAGGGACTGCTTTCTTT.

The genes are TRBV11-2 and TRBJ2-7; D call uncertain. Trimming cost V 2 bases and J 7 bases, with 9 bases left between them. Germline assignment: CDR1 SGHAT and CDR2 FQNNGV. CDR3 length equals 12 residues. As DNA, the CDR3 is TGTGCCAGCAGCTTAAATTCGGTTGAGCAGTACTTC. Its translation: CASSLNSVEQYF.

This chain connects TRBV27 to TRBJ1-1, with 8 bases matching TRBD1. This CDR3 comprises 17 residues. Looked up from germline, CDR1 is MNHEY and CDR2 is SMNVEV (reference sequence). The trim removed 6 bases at V and 5 bases at J, leaving 17 bases unmatched. The CDR3 DNA reads as TGTGCCAGCAGGCTTAACCGGGACAGGCCGAAGTATACTGAAGCTTTCTTT. Its translation is CASRLNRDRPKYTEAFF.

The rearrangement links TRBV7-2 to TRBJ2-1, with 7 nucleotides matching TRBD2. Germline-derived CDR1 and CDR2 are SGHTA and FQGNSA. The ends lost 2 bases at V and 0 bases at J; junction bases unmatched: 13. The CDR3 contains 19 residues. This CDR3 is CASSLRTGTSVISYNEQFF. DNA of the CDR3: TGTGCCAGCAGCTTAAGGACGGGAACTAGCGTCATCTCCTACAATGAGCAGTTCTTC.

The chain couples TRBV4-1 to TRBJ1-5, with 7 bases aligning to TRBD1. Germline V lookup: CDR1 MGHRA, CDR2 YSYEKL. The length of the CDR3 is 17 residues. Germline trimming cut 3 bases from V and 6 bases from J; bases unmatched to any gene: 14. CDR3 coding DNA: TGCGCCAGCAGCCAGGGGCAGGGGGGGATATTAGGTCAGCCCCAGCATTTT. Translated: CASSQGQGGILGQPQHF.

J is TRBJ1-5 and V is TRBV18; 7 bases align to TRBD1. Germline CDR1 KGHSH, CDR2 LQKENI. CDR3 length: 15 amino acids. Unmatched junction bases numbered 2, after V lost 2 bases and J lost 1 base. The CDR3 DNA follows: TGTGCCAGCTCACCAACAGGGGCCAGCAATCAGCCCCAGCATTTT. The encoded protein is CASSPTGASNQPQHF.

V is TRBV5-6 and J is TRBJ2-1, with D hard to call. Trimming removed 1 base from V and 8 bases from J, with 4 bases in between. Germline-derived CDR1 and CDR2 are SGHDT and YYEEEE. The CDR3 has 11 residues. CDR3 in DNA: TGTGCCAGCAGCTTGAGGTATGAGCAGTTCTTC. It specifies CASSLRYEQFF.

V is TRBV4-2 and J is TRBJ1-6; tentatively, D is TRBD1 (5 bases). The CDR3 covers 16 residues. Deletions cut 2 bases from V and 5 bases from J, with 13 bases between. Germline-derived CDR1 and CDR2 are LGHNA and YNFKEQ. CDR3 nucleotide sequence: TGTGCCAGCAGCCAACCTGGGGGATCGAATAATTCACCCCTCCACTTT. Amino acids: CASSQPGGSNNSPLHF.

The chain couples TRBV19 to TRBJ2-1, with D tentatively TRBD1 (7 bases). V lost 4 bases and J 10 bases, leaving 17 bases between the germline ends. This CDR3 is 14 amino acids long. The germline V gene encodes CDR1 LNHDA and CDR2 SQIVND (reference sequence). The CDR3 DNA is TGTGCCAGTAGTAACAGGGGCTCCAGCGGGGAGCAGTTCTTC. It yields the protein CASSNRGSSGEQFF.

This clone was counted a few times. The chain employs TRBV9 and TRBJ1-1; maybe TRBD1 (5 bases). The CDR3 has 16 residues. Germline values: CDR1 SGDLS, CDR2 YYNGEE. With 6 bases removed from V and 5 bases from J, the gap between germline ends came to 23 bases. The DNA for the CDR3 is TGTGCCAGCACTCCGGGTTCGGGGACCGCTATAACTGAAGCTTTCTTT. This encodes CASTPGSGTAITEAFF.

This clone has only a few counts. The gene calls are TRBV7-9 and TRBJ2-5; 10 nucleotides line up with TRBD2. The V segment lost 3 bases and the J segment 5 bases; nucleotides outside the gene matches: 6. Germline lookup yields CDR1 SEHNR and CDR2 FQNEAQ (reference sequence). This CDR3 spans 15 amino acids. CDR3 nucleotide sequence: TGTGCCAGCAGCTTCCCAGCGGGGGGGCAGGAGACCCAGTACTTC. Amino acids: CASSFPAGGQETQYF.